This T cell receptor beta chain was documented in a study of cytomegalovirus exposure and HLA in healthy donors. As to this clone: Its antigen remains unidentified.

This CDR3 contains 17 residues. J gave up 2 bases and V 4 bases, and 10 bases lay outside the gene matches. Germline loops: CDR1 SGHRS, CDR2 YFSETQ. Study outcomes and limitations: The study designated 150 or so TCR beta chains cytomegalovirus-associated.

Generated by immunoSEQ multiplex PCR, the TCRdb table keeps only in-frame clones and is missing some. The table shows some 250,000 clones, with about 90% occurring only once. What was sequenced was PBMCs. The J gene is TRBJ1-5, the V gene TRBV5-1, with TRBD1 identical over 9 bases. This receptor was obtained from a woman aged 30 to 39 in good health and CMV-seronegative. The CDR3 DNA reads as TGCGCCAGCAGCCCGGGTACAGGGGGCAGGGGCAATCAGCCCCAGCATTTT. It specifies CASSPGTGGRGNQPQHF.